Below, 21 T cell receptor beta chains from the same sample are listed, as sequenced in a study of regulatory T cells in long-lasting Graves disease. Time point in this sample: newly diagnosed GD, antithyroid drugs for less than 3 months. There was RNA extracted from PBMCs, and the TCR library was made from it. HTBI primers from iRepertoire and Arm-PCR of CDR3 regions yielded the TCR beta libraries. A single record per CDR3 protein comes from TCRdb applying MiXCR to the multiplex PCR reads. The data show hundreds of thousands of distinct CDR3 sequences, with roughly 15% seen just once and around a sixth held by the top ten. Separately, the same data were catalogued under a study of T cells in Graves' hyperthyroidism and ophthalmopathy.

The material sequenced was peripheral blood mononuclear cells (PBMCs), taken at new diagnosis, from a patient treated with antithyroid drugs. The receptors come from a woman aged 25 to 45 with Graves disease.

This clonotype was picked up many times. The chain carries TRBV6-2 or TRBV6-3 and TRBJ2-3; TRBD2 is a possible D gene (5 bases). Deletions cut 7 bases from V and 2 bases from J, with 13 bases between. Germline CDR1 MNHEY, CDR2 SVGEGT. CDR3 size: 14 residues. In DNA, the CDR3 is TGTGCCAGCACTACTGGGAGCGCCACAGATACGCAGTATTTT. Encoded protein: CASTTGSATDTQYF.

This clonotype was counted at least ten times. V usage is TRBV29-1 and J usage is TRBJ2-5; 10 bases fit TRBD1. Trimming removed 5 bases from V and 5 bases from J; junction bases left unmatched: 5. Germline V gives CDR1 SQVTM, CDR2 ANQGSEA. The CDR3 consists of 13 residues. CDR3 nucleotide sequence: TGCAGCGTTAGAGACAGGGGGCTTGAGACCCAGTACTTC. Its translation: CSVRDRGLETQYF.

This clonotype was counted many times. This chain links TRBV6-1 with TRBJ2-1; D is uncertain. The germline V gene encodes CDR1 MNHNS and CDR2 SASEGT. V lost 7 bases and J 4 bases, leaving 20 bases between the germline ends. The CDR3 covers 16 residues. CDR3 sequence: CASTKSSKNNYNEQFF. The CDR3, as DNA: TGTGCCAGCACAAAAAGCTCCAAGAACAATTACAATGAGCAGTTCTTC.

CDR3 sequence (DNA): TGTGCCAGCAGCGGGACGGAAGGCTCCTACAATGAGCAGTTCTTC. This gives the protein CASSGTEGSYNEQFF. The rearrangement joins TRBV9 to TRBJ2-1; unclear D gene. Germline V gives CDR1 SGDLS, CDR2 YYNGEE. Trimming pared 3 bases from V and 0 bases from J, leaving 10 bases between. This CDR3 is built from 15 residues.

This clonotype was detected many times. V and J are TRBV3-1 and TRBJ1-4; tentative D call: TRBD1 (5 bases). Trimming pared 1 base from V and 7 bases from J, leaving 16 bases between. The CDR3 consists of 16 residues. Germline CDR1 and CDR2: LGHDT and YNNKEL (reference sequence). The CDR3 sequence: CASSQGGSQPSEKLFF. In DNA, the CDR3 is TGTGCCAGCAGCCAAGGGGGGTCCCAGCCGAGTGAAAAACTGTTTTTT.

V is TRBV5-4 and J is TRBJ1-6; TRBD1 matches at 7 bases. The CDR3 runs 13 residues. The junction had 1 base not matched to a gene; V was cut back by 4 bases and J by 6 bases. Germline assignment: CDR1 SGHNT and CDR2 YYREEE (reference sequence). The CDR3 DNA follows: TGTGCCAGCAGCCGGGACAGTAATTCACCCCTCCACTTT. It is translated as CASSRDSNSPLHF.

A word on this clonotype: This clone may be a read error of a much larger clone one base away. The V and J genes are TRBV7-2 and TRBJ2-5, with 10 bases aligning to TRBD2. Germline loops: CDR1 SGHTA, CDR2 FQGNSA. CDR3 length equals 15 residues. This CDR3 is CPSSSGTSVQETQYF. CDR3 nucleotide sequence: TGTCCCAGCAGCAGCGGGACTAGCGTGCAAGAGACCCAGTACTTC.

V usage is TRBV6-1 and J usage is TRBJ1-1; no clear D. The CDR3 sequence is 11 residues long. CDR1 is MNHNS, CDR2 SASEGT, per germline. V shed 7 bases and J shed 6 bases, with 9 bases lying between them. Here the CDR3 reads CASTLGPEAFF. The CDR3 coding sequence is TGTGCCAGCACGCTAGGCCCTGAAGCTTTCTTT.

To note about this clonotype: A much larger clone differs from this one at a single base, so this may be a read error. The CDR3 end shows no conserved phenylalanine or tryptophan, and so a read error is likely. The rearrangement uses TRBV27 and TRBJ2-3; D call uncertain. Germline values: CDR1 MNHEY, CDR2 SMNVEV (reference sequence). V lost 3 bases, J lost 0 bases, and 10 bases lay in between. There are 15 residues in the CDR3. CDR3 sequence: CASSFSPLSTDTQYS. CDR3 DNA sequence: TGTGCCAGCAGTTTCAGTCCACTTAGCACAGATACGCAGTATTCT.

The V call is TRBV2, the J call TRBJ2-1, with 7 nucleotides matching TRBD2. Near its end, the DNA agrees better with TRBJ2-5, so the J call may be wrong. Germline CDR1 reads SNHLY; CDR2 reads FYNNEI. CDR3 size: 13 residues. CDR3 nucleotides: TGTGCCAGCGCGGGAGCTAGGAGCGAGACCCAGTACTTC. Its translation: CASAGARSETQYF.

This clonotype was observed many times. V and J are TRBV6-2 or TRBV6-3 and TRBJ2-7; 11 bases agree with TRBD2. This CDR3 is built from 19 residues. V shed 3 bases, J shed 0 bases, and the junction held 13 bases outside the gene matches. CDR1 is MNHEY, CDR2 SVGEGT, per germline. The CDR3 DNA reads TGTGCCAGCAGTTATTCAGTCCCTCGCGGACTAGCGGGCTCCTACGAGCAGTACTTC. Protein sequence: CASSYSVPRGLAGSYEQYF.

The chain recombines TRBV7-2 with TRBJ2-1; the match to TRBD2 covers 15 bases. From germline, CDR1 is SGHTA and CDR2 FQGNSA. J lost 3 bases, V lost 4 bases, and 7 bases had no gene match. The CDR3 runs 18 residues. The CDR3 spells CASSSGTSGRWSYNEQFF. In DNA form, the CDR3 reads TGTGCCAGCAGCTCCGGGACTAGCGGGAGGTGGAGCTACAATGAGCAGTTCTTC.

This clonotype was seen many times. This sequence joins TRBV28 and TRBJ1-2, with D possibly TRBD1 on 6 matching bases. V was pared by 4 bases and J by 5 bases, with 17 bases between. From germline, CDR1 is MDHEN and CDR2 SYDVKM. The CDR3 has 15 residues. CDR3 in amino acids: CASSSYGGLWYGYTF. The CDR3, as DNA: TGTGCCAGCAGTTCCTACGGGGGGCTTTGGTATGGCTACACCTTC.

This clonotype was counted ten times or more. This chain uses TRBV28 with TRBJ1-5; the match to TRBD1 covers 9 bases. The ends lost 6 bases at V and 2 bases at J; junction bases unmatched: 11. Germline V CDR1 and CDR2: MDHEN, SYDVKM. The CDR3 is made up of 17 amino acids. CDR3 in amino acids: CASRDPRTGAGNQPQHF. In DNA, the CDR3 is TGTGCCAGCAGAGACCCGAGGACAGGGGCGGGCAATCAGCCCCAGCATTTT.

This clonotype was counted many times. One end of the junction fails to match germline, which may point to a read error. The rearrangement joins TRBV2 to TRBJ2-7, with D perhaps matching TRBD2 (6 bases). There are 12 residues in the CDR3. Germline-derived CDR1 and CDR2 are SNHLY and FYNNEI. CDR3 amino acids: CASRSLAKPKTF. In DNA, the CDR3 is TGTGCCAGCAGATCACTAGCTAAACCCAAGACCTTC. Variable domain in full (rest from reference TRBV2 and TRBJ2-7): EPEVTQTPSHQVTQMGQEVILRCVPISNHLYFYWYRQILGQKVEFLVSFYNNEISEKSEIFDDQFSVERPDGSNFTLKIRSTKLEDSAMYFCASRSLAKPKTFGPGTRLTVT.

This clonotype was seen ten or more times. V usage is TRBV11-2 and J usage is TRBJ2-7; 8 bases match TRBD2. Germline CDR1 and CDR2: SGHAT and FQNNGV. The CDR3 has 15 amino acids. The trim removed 6 bases at V and 0 bases at J, leaving 7 bases unmatched. As DNA, the CDR3 is TGTGCCAGCAGACGTAGCGGGGCCAGCTCCTACGAGCAGTACTTC. It codes for CASRRSGASSYEQYF. Based on the CDR3 plus reference TRBV11-2 and TRBJ2-7, the full variable domain is EAGVAQSPRYKIIEKRQSVAFWCNPISGHATLYWYQQILGQGPKLLIQFQNNGVVDDSQLPKDRFSAERLKGVDSTLKIQPAKLEDSAVYLCASRRSGASSYEQYFGPGTRLTVT.

This clonotype was observed many times. The chain is built from TRBV12-3 or TRBV12-4 and TRBJ1-1, with D possibly matching TRBD1 (6 bases). Trimming cost V 7 bases and J 0 bases, with 15 bases left between them. This CDR3 spans 15 amino acids. CDR3 residues: CASTGHLPMNTEAFF. CDR3 bases: TGTGCCAGCACGGGACACCTACCTATGAACACTGAAGCTTTCTTT.

This clonotype was counted between two and nine times. The rearrangement links TRBV12-3 or TRBV12-4 to TRBJ2-3, with TRBD2 as a possible D gene (6 bases). The length of the CDR3 is 12 residues. The germline V and J ends were trimmed by 3 bases and 9 bases, with 10 bases remaining between them. This CDR3 reads CASSFSGGTQYF. The CDR3 DNA sequence: TGTGCCAGCAGTTTTAGTGGAGGGACGCAGTATTTT.

The table lists this clonotype with many counts. The chain joins TRBV12-3 or TRBV12-4 to TRBJ2-7, with D perhaps being TRBD1 or TRBD2 (6 bases each). This CDR3 has 14 amino acids. The V end was cut by 5 bases, the J end by 2 bases, with 13 bases between. CDR3 residues: CASSPPGATYEQYF. The CDR3 nucleotides read TGTGCCAGCAGTCCGCCGGGGGCAACCTACGAGCAGTACTTC.

This clonotype was detected a few times. This sequence joins TRBV6-1 and TRBJ1-4; 10 nucleotides agree with TRBD1. V shed 6 bases and J 8 bases; nucleotides not matched to a gene: 9. CDR1 is MNHNS and CDR2 is SASEGT in the germline V gene. The CDR3 totals 15 residues. The CDR3 loop is CASSLDRGRREKLFF. The CDR3 coding sequence is TGTGCCAGCAGCCTAGACAGGGGGCGAAGGGAAAAACTGTTTTTT.

This clonotype has at least ten counts. The V and J genes are TRBV29-1 and TRBJ1-1; unclear D gene. Trimming removed 4 bases from V and 10 bases from J, with 10 bases in between. CDR1 SQVTM and CDR2 ANQGSEA come from the germline V gene. The CDR3 length is 10 residues. The CDR3 here is CSVGELGAFF. For the CDR3, the DNA is TGCAGCGTTGGGGAGTTAGGAGCTTTCTTT.